The entry below describes one TCR beta chain. This entry belongs to a study of resident and recirculating memory T cells in vitiligo. Profiling relied on immunoSEQ multiplex PCR, and the TCRdb table lists in-frame clones only, not all of them. Here the sample spans fewer than 85,000 clones, 92% being singletons. Germline V gene sequence: CDR1 MGHRA, CDR2 YSYEKL. With 4 bases clipped from V and 8 bases from J, the junction kept 10 bases outside the gene matches. The CDR3 consists of 14 residues. This receptor was identified in a male donor with vitiligo. The gene calls are TRBV4-1 and TRBJ1-2; 7 nucleotides match TRBD1. The specimen sequenced was blood. DNA for the CDR3: TGCGCCAGCAGCCCGGACAGGACGGACTTAGGCTACACCTTC. It encodes CASSPDRTDLGYTF.